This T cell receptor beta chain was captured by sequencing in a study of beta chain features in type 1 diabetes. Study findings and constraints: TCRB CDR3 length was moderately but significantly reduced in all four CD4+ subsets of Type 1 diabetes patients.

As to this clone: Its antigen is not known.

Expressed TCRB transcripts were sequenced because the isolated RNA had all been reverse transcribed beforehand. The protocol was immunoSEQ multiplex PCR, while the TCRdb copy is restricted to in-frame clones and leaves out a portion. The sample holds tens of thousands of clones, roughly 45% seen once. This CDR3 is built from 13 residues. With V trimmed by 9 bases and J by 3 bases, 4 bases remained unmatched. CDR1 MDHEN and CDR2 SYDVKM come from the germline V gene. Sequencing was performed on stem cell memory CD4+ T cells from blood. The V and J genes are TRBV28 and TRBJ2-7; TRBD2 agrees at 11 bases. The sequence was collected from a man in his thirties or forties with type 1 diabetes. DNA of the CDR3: TGTGCCAGTTTCCTAGCGGGAGGCTACGAGCAGTACTTC. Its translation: CASFLAGGYEQYF. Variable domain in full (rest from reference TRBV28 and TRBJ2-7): DVKVTQSSRYLVKRTGEKVFLECVQDMDHENMFWYRQDPGLGLRLIYFSYDVKMKEKGDIPEGYSVSREKKERFSLILESASTNQTSMYLCASFLAGGYEQYFGPGTRLTVT.